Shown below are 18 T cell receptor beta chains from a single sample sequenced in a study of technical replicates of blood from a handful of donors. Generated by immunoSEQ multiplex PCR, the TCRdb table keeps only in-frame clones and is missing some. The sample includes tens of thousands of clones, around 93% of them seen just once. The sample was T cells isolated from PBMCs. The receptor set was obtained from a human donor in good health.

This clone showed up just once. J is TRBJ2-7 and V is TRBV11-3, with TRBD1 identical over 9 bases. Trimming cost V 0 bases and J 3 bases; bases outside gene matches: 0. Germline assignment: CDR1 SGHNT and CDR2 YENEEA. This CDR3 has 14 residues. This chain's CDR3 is CASSLEGQGYEQYF. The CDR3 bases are TGTGCCAGCAGCTTAGAGGGACAGGGCTACGAGCAGTACTTC.

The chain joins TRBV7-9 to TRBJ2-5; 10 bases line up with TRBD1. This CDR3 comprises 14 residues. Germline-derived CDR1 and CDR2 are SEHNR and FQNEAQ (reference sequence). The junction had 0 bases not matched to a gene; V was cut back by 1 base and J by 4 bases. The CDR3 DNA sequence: TGTGCCAGCAGCTTAGGGACAGGGGGAGAGACCCAGTACTTC. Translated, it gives CASSLGTGGETQYF. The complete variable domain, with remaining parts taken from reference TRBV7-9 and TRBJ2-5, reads DTGVSQNPRHKITKRGQNVTFRCDPISEHNRLYWYRQTLGQGPEFLTYFQNEAQLEKSRLLSDRFSAERPKGSFSTLEIQRTEQGDSAMYLCASSLGTGGETQYFGPGTRLLVL.

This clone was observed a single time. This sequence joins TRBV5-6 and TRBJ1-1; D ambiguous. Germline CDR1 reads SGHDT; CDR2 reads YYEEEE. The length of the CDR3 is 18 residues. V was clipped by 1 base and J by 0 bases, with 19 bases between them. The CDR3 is CASSLLPRLLPMNTEAFF. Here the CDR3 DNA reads TGTGCCAGCAGCTTGTTGCCTAGGCTGCTCCCGATGAACACTGAAGCTTTCTTT.

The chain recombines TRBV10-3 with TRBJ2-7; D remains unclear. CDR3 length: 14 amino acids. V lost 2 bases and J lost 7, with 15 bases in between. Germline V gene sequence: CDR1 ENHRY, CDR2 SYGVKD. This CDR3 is CAISEEGPPGEQYF. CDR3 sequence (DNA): TGTGCCATCAGTGAGGAAGGTCCCCCCGGGGAGCAGTACTTC.

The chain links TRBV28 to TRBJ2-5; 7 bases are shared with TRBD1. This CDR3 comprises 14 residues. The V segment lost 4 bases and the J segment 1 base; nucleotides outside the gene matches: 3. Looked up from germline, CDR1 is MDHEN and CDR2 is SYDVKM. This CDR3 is CASSSGQLQETQYF. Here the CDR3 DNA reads TGTGCCAGCAGTTCGGGACAGCTCCAAGAGACCCAGTACTTC. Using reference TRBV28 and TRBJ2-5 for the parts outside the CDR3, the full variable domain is DVKVTQSSRYLVKRTGEKVFLECVQDMDHENMFWYRQDPGLGLRLIYFSYDVKMKEKGDIPEGYSVSREKKERFSLILESASTNQTSMYLCASSSGQLQETQYFGPGTRLLVL.

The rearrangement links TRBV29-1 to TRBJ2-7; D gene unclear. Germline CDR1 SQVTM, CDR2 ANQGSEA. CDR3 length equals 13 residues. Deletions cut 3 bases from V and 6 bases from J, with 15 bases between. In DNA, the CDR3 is TGCAGCGTTGAGACTGATGTATCTAGCGAGCAGTACTTC. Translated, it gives CSVETDVSSEQYF.

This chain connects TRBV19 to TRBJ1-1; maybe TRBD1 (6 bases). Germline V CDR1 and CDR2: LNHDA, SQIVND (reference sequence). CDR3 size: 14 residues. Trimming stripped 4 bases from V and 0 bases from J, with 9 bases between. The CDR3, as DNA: TGTGCCAGTAGTAAACAGGGAATGAACACTGAAGCTTTCTTT. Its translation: CASSKQGMNTEAFF. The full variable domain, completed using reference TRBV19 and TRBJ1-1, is DGGITQSPKYLFRKEGQNVTLSCEQNLNHDAMYWYRQDPGQGLRLIYYSQIVNDFQKGDIAEGYSVSREKKESFPLTVTSAQKNPTAFYLCASSKQGMNTEAFFGQGTRLTVV.

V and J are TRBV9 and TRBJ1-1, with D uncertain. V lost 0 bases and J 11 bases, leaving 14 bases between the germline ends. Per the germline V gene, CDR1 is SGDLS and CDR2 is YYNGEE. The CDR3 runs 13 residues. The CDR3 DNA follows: TGTGCCAGCAGCGTAGAGGTCGGGTCCATCGCTTTCTTT. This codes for CASSVEVGSIAFF.

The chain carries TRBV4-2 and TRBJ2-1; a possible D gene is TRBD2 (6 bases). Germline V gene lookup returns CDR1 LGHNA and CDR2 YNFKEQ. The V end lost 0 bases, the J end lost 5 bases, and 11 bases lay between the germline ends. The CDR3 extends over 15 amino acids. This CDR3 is CASSQETGLNNEQFF. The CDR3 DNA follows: TGTGCCAGCAGCCAAGAGACGGGACTCAACAATGAGCAGTTCTTC.

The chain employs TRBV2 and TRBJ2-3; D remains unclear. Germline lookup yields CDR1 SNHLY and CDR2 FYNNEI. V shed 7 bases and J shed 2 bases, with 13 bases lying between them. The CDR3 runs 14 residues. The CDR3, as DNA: TGTGCCAGCAACGCCCGTTTAGTCACAGATACGCAGTATTTT. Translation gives CASNARLVTDTQYF.

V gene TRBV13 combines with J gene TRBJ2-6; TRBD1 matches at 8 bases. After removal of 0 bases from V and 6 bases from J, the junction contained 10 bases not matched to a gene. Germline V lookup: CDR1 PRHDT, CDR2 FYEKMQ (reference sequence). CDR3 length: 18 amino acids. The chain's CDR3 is CASSLGDRGYKVANVLTF. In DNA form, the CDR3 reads TGTGCCAGCAGCTTAGGAGACAGGGGCTATAAGGTGGCCAACGTCCTGACTTTC. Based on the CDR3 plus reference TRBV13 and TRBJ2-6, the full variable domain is AAGVIQSPRHLIKEKRETATLKCYPIPRHDTVYWYQQGPGQDPQFLISFYEKMQSDKGSIPDRFSAQQFSDYHSELNMSSLELGDSALYFCASSLGDRGYKVANVLTFGAGSRLTVL.

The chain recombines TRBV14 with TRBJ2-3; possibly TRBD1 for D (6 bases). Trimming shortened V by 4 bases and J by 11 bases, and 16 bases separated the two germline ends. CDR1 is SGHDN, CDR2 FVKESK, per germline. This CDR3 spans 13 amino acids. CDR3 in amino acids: CASSPMDRILQYF. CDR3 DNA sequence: TGTGCCAGCAGCCCCATGGACAGAATACTGCAGTATTTT.

This chain's CDR3 is CASSVGGTGSEKLFF. CDR3 nucleotides: TGTGCCAGCAGCGTTGGCGGGACAGGTTCTGAAAAACTGTTTTTT. V gene TRBV5-4 combines with J gene TRBJ1-4; 8 bases fit TRBD1. The CDR3 is 15 amino acids. The germline gives CDR1 SGHNT, CDR2 YYREEE (reference sequence). The V and J ends lost 4 bases and 7 bases, in that order; junction bases with no gene match: 9. Full variable domain (missing parts from reference TRBV5-4 and TRBJ1-4): ETGVTQSPTHLIKTRGQQVTLRCSSQSGHNTVSWYQQALGQGPQFIFQYYREEENGRGNFPPRFSGLQFPNYSSELNVNALELDDSALYLCASSVGGTGSEKLFFGSGTQLSVL.

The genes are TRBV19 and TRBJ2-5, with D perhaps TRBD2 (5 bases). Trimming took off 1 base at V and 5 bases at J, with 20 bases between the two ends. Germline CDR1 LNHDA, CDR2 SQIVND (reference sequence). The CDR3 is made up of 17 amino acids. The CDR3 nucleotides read TGTGCCAGTAGTATAGGGTACAGCTCGAGGGCATCGGAGACCCAGTACTTC. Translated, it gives CASSIGYSSRASETQYF.

The CDR3 here is CASSEFRGSSGNTIYF. As DNA, the CDR3 is TGTGCCAGCAGTGAATTTAGGGGGAGCTCTGGAAACACCATATATTTT. The J gene is TRBJ1-3, the V gene TRBV25-1, with a tentative D call TRBD1 (6 bases). The V end was cut by 1 base, the J end by 0 bases, with 10 bases between. The CDR3 has 16 residues. Germline V gene sequence: CDR1 MGHDK, CDR2 SYGVNS.

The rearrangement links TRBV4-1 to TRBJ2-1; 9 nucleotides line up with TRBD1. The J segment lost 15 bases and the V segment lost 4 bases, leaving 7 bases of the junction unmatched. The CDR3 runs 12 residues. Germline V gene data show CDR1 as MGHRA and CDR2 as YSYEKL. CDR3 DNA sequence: TGCGCCAGCAGCCTCCAGGGACAGGGTACGTTCTTC. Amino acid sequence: CASSLQGQGTFF.

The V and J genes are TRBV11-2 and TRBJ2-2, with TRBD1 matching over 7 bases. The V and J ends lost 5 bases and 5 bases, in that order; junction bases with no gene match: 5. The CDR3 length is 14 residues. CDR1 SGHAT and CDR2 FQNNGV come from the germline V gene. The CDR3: CASSLTGATGELFF. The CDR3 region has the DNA TGTGCCAGCAGCCTCACAGGGGCAACCGGGGAGCTGTTTTTT.

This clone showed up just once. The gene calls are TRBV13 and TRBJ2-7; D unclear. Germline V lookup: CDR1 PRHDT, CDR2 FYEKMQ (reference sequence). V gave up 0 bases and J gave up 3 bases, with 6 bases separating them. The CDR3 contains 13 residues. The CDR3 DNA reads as TGTGCCAGCAGCTTAGGCCAAAACTACGAGCAGTACTTC. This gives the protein CASSLGQNYEQYF.